This T cell receptor (beta chain) is from a study of immune heterogeneity within non-small cell lung tumors. Study results and limitations: Local tumor mutational burden and local T-cell repertoire clonality showed a moderate significant correlation, R approximately 0.3. High-frequency clones unique to single sites coexisted with identical dominant CDR3 beta clonotypes that recurred across tumor sites within a patient.

Amplification of TCR beta CDR3 was performed by multiplex PCR with 32 V and 13 J primers. TCRdb processed the multiplex PCR reads anew with MiXCR; each CDR3 protein has one entry. The sample lists around 23,000 distinct CDR3 sequences; 25% to 35% were seen once. Bulk tumor genomic DNA, 500 to 650 ng per sample, was the template. Several biopsies per primary tumor, spaced far apart, were taken during surgery. Curative surgery was performed on patients who had untreated, newly diagnosed non-small cell lung cancer. This clonotype appeared a few times. The antigen is unknown. Germline V lookup: CDR1 MNHNS, CDR2 SASEGT. With 1 base clipped from V and 4 bases from J, the junction kept 8 bases outside the gene matches. The CDR3 loop spans 16 amino acids.

Sequenced: lung tumor tissue. J is TRBJ2-3 and V is TRBV6-1; 7 bases agree with TRBD2. This sequence was found in a man between 40 and 49 years old with non-small cell lung cancer. CDR3 sequence: CASSEGAGVGADTQYF. The CDR3 region has the DNA TGTGCCAGCAGTGAAGGGGCGGGAGTCGGGGCAGATACGCAGTATTTT.